This T cell receptor beta chain was retrieved from a study of shared clonotypes between healthy human individuals (dated by TCRdb to 2020 to 2022). General notes on the study: The cohort included three men and a couple of women between 18 and 49 years of age. For each donor, CD4 naive and CD4 memory were each given three plates, CD8 naive was given two plates, and CD8 memory was given one plate. Blood TCR repertoires of five healthy adults were deeply sequenced to estimate repertoire size and the extent of clonotype sharing between individuals. To increase sequencing depth and limit assay-specific biases, different laboratories used diverse techniques to prepare libraries and sequence TCR repertoires. Leukapheresis yielded between about 0.9 and 8.9 billion PBMCs per donor.

On the study overall, not on this receptor specifically: Pairwise subsampling led to the expectation that sequencing depth would affect the degree of clonotype sharing among donors. Sampling was limited to blood, and TCR repertoires in tissue likely differ from TCR repertoires in blood. Across a handful of donors, approximately 5% of naive CD4, 3% to 3.5% of naive CD8, 2.3% of memory CD4, and around 0.4% of memory CD8 clonotypes were shared. Because the study included a small number of donors, the genetic and exposure-history diversity represented was limited. Estimated clonotype richness was generally larger for naive than for memory subsets. Clonotypes shared by all four sorted-subset donors showed higher generation probabilities than non-shared clonotypes. Rarefaction of sorted-subset datasets indicated incomplete sequencing despite the large sequencing depth.

Using the deep immunoSEQ assay, multiplex PCR amplified TCR CDR3 regions from genomic DNA. Extracted genomic DNA from each cell subset was spread evenly across all wells of several immunoSEQ 96-well plates, with each plate serving as a replicate. For sorted subsets, approximately 190 ng genomic DNA, equal to about 30,000 T cell genomes, was loaded into each replicate PCR. Purified libraries were measured with a Qubit 3.0 fluorometer, size-checked on a Bioanalyzer 2100, and measured again with the KAPA Library Quantification kit. Each immunoSEQ 96-well plate was sequenced on its own single-read 150-cycle Illumina NextSeq 550 flow cell. The study's processing was this. Because the immunoSEQ output included only junctional sequences and no quality scores, the filtering could not be the same as the filtering used for full-length reads. Sequences were annotated with PyIR, a Python wrapper for IgBLAST v1.9, and V/J genes and CDR3 were assigned using IMGT germline references. Any read was removed if the V/J assignment was weak (E-value above 1e-6), the CDR3 was missing, or the read contained stop codons, out-of-frame junctions, or ambiguous translated residues. V3J clonotypes were defined by identical inferred V gene, J gene, and CDR3 amino acid sequence. The percentage overlap between two repertoires was calculated by dividing the number of shared unique clonotypes by the size of the smaller repertoire. RTK rarefaction, the Chao1 estimator, and Recon v2.1 estimates of unobserved clonotypes were used to assess repertoire richness. For all TCRbeta clonotypes obtained by the gDNA method from a handful of donors, generation probabilities were computed with OLGA. What TCRdb holds here is the immuneACCESS table cut down to in-frame rearrangements. Part of the clones is not present; checked against another copy, under half of the missing clones reflect an unresolved V gene, and the others are unexplained. That table is the source of V, J and clone size, and D and trimming were worked out from the DNA. The table for this sample lists hundreds of thousands of clones; under 80% of them were counted only once. Clones ranked in the top ten supply over 1.5% of the sample.

This clone was observed once. Its binding antigen is unknown. No much larger clone is present one base from it, and per-base qualities are unavailable. Healthy HIV-negative adults with no recently reported acute infections or vaccinations were included as donors. Only Caucasian adults living in Nashville, Tennessee, USA were represented among the donors. Magnetic negative selection was used to enrich CD4+ T cells, after which naive cells were positively selected on CD45RA and the negative fraction became the memory subset. Blood was obtained by leukapheresis, after which PBMCs were separated by Ficoll-Histopaque density gradient centrifugation and cryopreserved in liquid nitrogen vapor phase. Analytical flow cytometry was used to check the purity and quantity of each magnetically sorted T cell population. Each sorted fraction had its genomic DNA isolated and then quantified by UV absorbance on a Nanodrop 2000c.

The TCR was taken from a woman in her 30s in good health. The sequenced sample consisted of memory CD4+ T cells sorted from blood. Reading the label with the study, this specimen's cell subset or site is: CD45RA-negative fraction.

The CDR3 protein: CASRLGNFGANVLTF. In nucleotide form, the sequence is TGTGCCAGCAGGCTGGGGAATTTTGGGGCCAACGTCCTGACTTTC. Here the chain combines TRBV28 and TRBJ2-6, with an unclear D gene assignment. For CDR1 and CDR2, the germline V gene lists MDHEN and SYDVKM. The CDR3 measures 15 amino acids from cysteine to phenylalanine. Of all the DNA, just the CDR3 is kept, 45 bases in frame from base 1. Trimming costs V 6 bases and J 3 bases, and their ends lie 12 bases apart.